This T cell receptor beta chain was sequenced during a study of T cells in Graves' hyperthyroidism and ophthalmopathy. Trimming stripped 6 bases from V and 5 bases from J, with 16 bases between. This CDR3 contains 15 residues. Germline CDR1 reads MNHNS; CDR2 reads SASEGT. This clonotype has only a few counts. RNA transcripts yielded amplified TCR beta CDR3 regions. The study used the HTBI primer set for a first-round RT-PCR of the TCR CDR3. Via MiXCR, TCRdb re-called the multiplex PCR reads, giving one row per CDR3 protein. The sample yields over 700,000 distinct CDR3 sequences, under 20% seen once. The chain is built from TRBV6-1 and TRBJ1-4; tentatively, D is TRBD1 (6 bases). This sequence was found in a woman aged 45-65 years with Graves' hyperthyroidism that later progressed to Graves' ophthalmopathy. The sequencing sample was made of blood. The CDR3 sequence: CASRLSRQVNEKLFF. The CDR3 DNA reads TGTGCCAGCAGACTAAGCAGACAGGTGAATGAAAAACTGTTTTTT.